These T cell receptor beta chains were read from a single sample in a study of blood T cell repertoires in COVID-19. Sequencing was performed with immunoSEQ multiplex PCR; in TCRdb, only in-frame clones are kept and a portion is missing. The sample has fewer than 60,000 clones, over 85% seen once. Specimen: peripheral blood. Source of these receptors: a man older than 75 with active or convalescent COVID-19. CDR3s include the opening cysteine and the closing phenylalanine or tryptophan. The order of the fields is D gene, V gene, clone size, J gene, CDR3 DNA, CDR3 protein. A D gene is named only where the DNA matches it firmly. Clone size appears in some rows only: once, few, many, or a class for an expanded clone.

NA	TRBV5-1	NA	TRBJ1-1	TGCGCCAGCAGCTTAACCATCGGGAATCTGAACACTGAAGCTTTCTTT	CASSLTIGNLNTEAFF
NA	TRBV25-1	NA	TRBJ1-1	TGTGCCAGCAAACAGACGAACACTGAAGCTTTCTTT	CASKQTNTEAFF
NA	TRBV6-4	NA	TRBJ2-3	TGTGCCAGCAGTGGCGGGGCAGATACGCAGTATTTT	CASSGGADTQYF
TRBD1	TRBV5-1	NA	TRBJ1-1	TGCGCCAGCAGCTTTAACCGGGACAGGGGGTTTTTCACTGAAGCTTTCTTT	CASSFNRDRGFFTEAFF
TRBD2	TRBV7-2	NA	TRBJ2-7	TGTGCCAGCAGCTTAATGTCTAGCGGGGGTGGCGAGCAGTACTTC	CASSLMSSGGGEQYF
TRBD1	TRBV24-1	few	TRBJ2-1	TGTGCCACCAGTGATGAGACAGGGGGCTACAATGAGCAGTTCTTC	CATSDETGGYNEQFF
NA	TRBV5-6	NA	TRBJ1-5	TGTGCCAGCAGCTCCCAAAATCAGCCCCAGCATTTT	CASSSQNQPQHF
TRBD2	TRBV7-2	NA	TRBJ2-4	TGTGCCAGCAGCCCCGCACCTAGTAGCGGGGGGGCCGTAAAAAACATTCAGTACTTC	CASSPAPSSGGAVKNIQYF
TRBD2	TRBV23-1	NA	TRBJ2-7	TGCGCCAGCAGGCCCTTGAGCGGGGGGCCATATCCCCTATACGAGCAGTACTTC	CASRPLSGGPYPLYEQYF
TRBD1	TRBV5-1	NA	TRBJ1-3	TGCGCCAGCAGCTCCGGGACAGGACGAAACACCATATATTTT	CASSSGTGRNTIYF
NA	TRBV7-2	NA	TRBJ2-3	TGTGCCAGCAGCTCCCCCGGACTTGGGAGAAATACGCAGTATTTT	CASSSPGLGRNTQYF
NA	TRBV4-2	NA	TRBJ2-5	TGTGCCAGCAGCCAAGATCAGGGCGCCTCCGGGGGGACCCAGTACTTC	CASSQDQGASGGTQYF
TRBD1	TRBV28	NA	TRBJ2-1	TGTGCCAGCAGTTTACTCAAAACCGGGACAGGGGGAAATGAGCAGTTCTTC	CASSLLKTGTGGNEQFF
NA	TRBV28	once	TRBJ1-1	TGTGCCAGCAGTTTCGAATTGGGGGCTAACACTGAAGCTTTCTTT	CASSFELGANTEAFF
NA	TRBV7-2	NA	TRBJ1-2	TGTGCCAGCAGCCCAGGCTTCGACTATGGCTACACCTTC	CASSPGFDYGYTF
TRBD1	TRBV19	NA	TRBJ1-5	TGTGCCAGTAGCCTTAGACAGGGCCTCCTTGCAGGCAATCAGCCCCAGCATTTT	CASSLRQGLLAGNQPQHF
NA	TRBV6-2/TRBV6-3	NA	TRBJ2-1	TGTGCCAGCAGCTTAAGGGGGGGGCGGTCCTACAATGAGCAGTTCTTC	CASSLRGGRSYNEQFF
NA	TRBV19	once	TRBJ2-1	TGTGCCAGTAGTGAGCAGGGGTATGAGCAGTTCTTC	CASSEQGYEQFF
NA	TRBV30	NA	TRBJ1-4	TGTGCCTGGAGTAGGCGGGACTACCTGTTTTTT	CAWSRRDYLFF
NA	TRBV15	NA	TRBJ2-3	TGTGCCACCAGCAGAGATGGGTCAGGGGTAGCAGATACGCAGTATTTT	CATSRDGSGVADTQYF
TRBD1	TRBV6-5	few	TRBJ1-2	TGTGCCAGCAGGCTACAGGGGGCGAACGGCTACACCTTC	CASRLQGANGYTF
TRBD1	TRBV19	NA	TRBJ2-4	TGTGCCAGTAGTATACATCAGGGGGCCGCCAAAAACATTCAGTACTTC	CASSIHQGAAKNIQYF
NA	TRBV19	NA	TRBJ1-2	TGTGCCAGTAGTATTGGCAGGACAAGGGGCTACACCTTC	CASSIGRTRGYTF
NA	TRBV6-5	NA	TRBJ2-6	TGTGCCAGCAGCAACTCTCTGGGGGCCAACGTCCTGACTTTC	CASSNSLGANVLTF
NA	TRBV4-3	NA	TRBJ1-2	TGCGCCAGCAGCCAAGACGAGGGGAGGCGTTATGGCTACACCTTC	CASSQDEGRRYGYTF
TRBD1	TRBV6-5	NA	TRBJ1-3	TGTGCCAGCAGGGGACAGGCCAGCTCTGGAAACACCATATATTTT	CASRGQASSGNTIYF
NA	TRBV5-1	NA	TRBJ2-5	TGCGCCAGCAGCCTAGGGATGACGGACTACCAAGAGACCCAGTACTTC	CASSLGMTDYQETQYF
TRBD1	TRBV4-3	NA	TRBJ2-3	TGCGCCAGCAGCCCAGGGGACAGGACTACAGATACGCAGTATTTT	CASSPGDRTTDTQYF
NA	TRBV2	once	TRBJ1-4	TGTGCCAGCGGTAACAGGGCCCCGGATGAAAAACTGTTTTTT	CASGNRAPDEKLFF
NA	TRBV7-2	NA	TRBJ1-5	TGTGCCAGCAGCTTATCATTTAGCAATCAGCCCCAGCATTTT	CASSLSFSNQPQHF
TRBD1	TRBV19	NA	TRBJ1-4	TGTGCCAGTAGTAAACAGGGGGTTAAGACAACTAATGAAAAACTGTTTTTT	CASSKQGVKTTNEKLFF
TRBD1	TRBV5-1	NA	TRBJ1-2	TGCGCCAGCAGGTTTCCGGGACAGGGATTGCGACTCTATGGCTACACCTTC	CASRFPGQGLRLYGYTF
TRBD2	TRBV7-2	NA	TRBJ2-3	TGTGCCAGCAGCCGTGTCCTTAGCGGGGGCACAGATACGCAGTATTTT	CASSRVLSGGTDTQYF